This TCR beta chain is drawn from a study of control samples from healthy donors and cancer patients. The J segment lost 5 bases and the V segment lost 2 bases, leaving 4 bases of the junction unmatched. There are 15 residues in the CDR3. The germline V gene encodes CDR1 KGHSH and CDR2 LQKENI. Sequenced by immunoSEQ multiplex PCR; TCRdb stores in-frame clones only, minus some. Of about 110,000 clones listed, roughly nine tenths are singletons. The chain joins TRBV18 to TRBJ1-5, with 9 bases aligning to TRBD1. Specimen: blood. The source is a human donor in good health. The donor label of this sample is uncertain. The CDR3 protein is CASSPEQGAHQPQHF. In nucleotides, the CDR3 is TGTGCCAGCTCACCAGAACAGGGGGCCCATCAGCCCCAGCATTTT.